What follows are 18 T cell receptor beta chains derived from one specimen sequenced in a study of STAT5B mutations in CD4+ large granular lymphocyte leukemia. The method was immunoSEQ multiplex PCR; TCRdb's version includes in-frame clones alone and lacks a portion of them. The sample records around 30,000 clones, roughly 77% being singletons. The specimen sequenced was CD4+ T cells from blood buffy coats. The receptors come from a human donor in good health.

V is TRBV11-2 and J is TRBJ2-7; 10 bases are a match to TRBD2. Trimming took 2 bases from V and 3 from J; bases not matched to a gene: 4. Germline values: CDR1 SGHAT, CDR2 FQNNGV. The CDR3 sequence is 15 residues long. CDR3 sequence (DNA): TGTGCCAGCAGCTTAACTTCTAGCGGGAGCTACGAGCAGTACTTC. Translated, it gives CASSLTSSGSYEQYF.

The chain recombines TRBV29-1 with TRBJ2-1; perhaps TRBD2 as D (5 bases). Germline V gene data show CDR1 as SQVTM and CDR2 as ANQGSEA. The CDR3 extends over 11 amino acids. V shed 3 bases and J shed 7 bases, with 7 bases lying between them. CDR3 sequence reads: CSVDSGNEQFF. The CDR3 DNA sequence: TGCAGCGTTGACTCGGGAAATGAGCAGTTCTTC.

This chain links TRBV12-5 with TRBJ2-3, with D perhaps assigned TRBD1 or TRBD2 (5 bases each). CDR1 and CDR2 from the germline V gene are LGHNT and FRNRAP. Trimming took 6 bases from V and 1 from J, leaving 8 bases between them. The CDR3 spans 13 residues. The CDR3 DNA sequence: TGTGCTAGTGGCAGGGACGGCACAGATACGCAGTATTTT. Protein product: CASGRDGTDTQYF.

The rearrangement uses TRBV29-1 and TRBJ2-5, with 7 bases identical to TRBD1. The length of the CDR3 is 11 residues. Germline-derived CDR1 and CDR2 are SQVTM and ANQGSEA. Losses at the gene ends were 6 bases for V and 5 bases for J; bases not matched to a gene: 3. The CDR3 region has the DNA TGCAGCGTGACAGGGTTCGAGACCCAGTACTTC. Amino acid sequence: CSVTGFETQYF.

The rearrangement uses TRBV13 and TRBJ2-2; D unclear. The germline gives CDR1 PRHDT, CDR2 FYEKMQ (reference sequence). CDR3 length equals 13 residues. Trimming removed 3 bases from V and 1 base from J, with 3 bases in between. CDR3 sequence: CASSFKNTGELFF. Here the CDR3 DNA reads TGTGCCAGCAGCTTCAAGAACACCGGGGAGCTGTTTTTT.

The chain combines TRBV28 with TRBJ2-1; a possible D gene is TRBD1 (5 bases). Germline lookup yields CDR1 MDHEN and CDR2 SYDVKM. Trimming shortened V by 1 base and J by 7 bases, and 26 bases separated the two germline ends. This CDR3 region has 19 residues. Here the CDR3 reads CASSLSAGFGGLRKNEQFF. CDR3 nucleotide sequence: TGTGCCAGCAGTTTATCGGCAGGGTTTGGCGGCCTAAGGAAAAATGAGCAGTTCTTC.

J is TRBJ2-7 and V is TRBV5-1, with 8 bases lining up with TRBD2. In germline, CDR1 is SGHRS, CDR2 YFSETQ. The V segment lost 4 bases and the J segment 6 bases; nucleotides outside the gene matches: 6. The CDR3 totals 13 residues. This CDR3 reads CASSRTSLFEQYF. CDR3 sequence (DNA): TGCGCCAGCAGCCGGACTAGCCTTTTCGAGCAGTACTTC.

The J gene is TRBJ2-1, the V gene TRBV5-1, with 8 bases fitting TRBD2. Unmatched junction bases numbered 12, after V lost 4 bases and J lost 6 bases. Germline V gene sequence: CDR1 SGHRS, CDR2 YFSETQ. This CDR3 has 16 residues. The DNA for the CDR3 is TGCGCCAGCAGCCTACAATCGGGACTAGGAAGCAATGAGCAGTTCTTC. Protein sequence: CASSLQSGLGSNEQFF.

This chain connects TRBV4-3 to TRBJ2-1; 9 bases match TRBD2. The V gene end was trimmed by 1 base and the J gene end by 8 bases; junction bases not matched to a gene: 12. The length of the CDR3 is 17 residues. Per the germline V gene, CDR1 is LGHNA and CDR2 is YSLEER. CDR3 DNA sequence: TGCGCCAGCAGCCAAGCCTCTAGCGGGACTCATTCGGATGAGCAGTTCTTC. Translating it yields CASSQASSGTHSDEQFF.

This chain connects TRBV11-2 to TRBJ2-1, with 10 nucleotides matching TRBD2. The germline CDR1 and CDR2 sequences are SGHAT and FQNNGV. This CDR3 is 17 amino acids long. J gave up 7 bases and V 0 bases, and 9 bases lay outside the gene matches. The CDR3 nucleotides read TGTGCCAGCAGCTTAGAGGGCCTAGCGGGAGAACGGAATGAGCAGTTCTTC. Protein product: CASSLEGLAGERNEQFF.

The chain employs TRBV11-2 and TRBJ2-1; D not resolved. CDR3 length: 16 amino acids. Trimming took off 0 bases at V and 6 bases at J, with 15 bases between the two ends. Looked up from germline, CDR1 is SGHAT and CDR2 is FQNNGV. CDR3 sequence reads: CASSLEGSTGVNEQFF. The CDR3 bases are TGTGCCAGCAGCTTAGAAGGCTCTACGGGTGTCAATGAGCAGTTCTTC.

The rearrangement uses TRBV5-8 and TRBJ2-5, with D possibly being TRBD2 (5 bases). The ends were cut back, 0 bases at V and 2 bases at J, with 14 bases in the middle. This CDR3 contains 16 residues. Germline V CDR1 and CDR2: SGHTS, YDEGEE. CDR3 bases: TGTGCCAGCAGCTTGGGCCTCCACCCGGGGCAAGAGACCCAGTACTTC. Translation gives CASSLGLHPGQETQYF.

The V and J genes are TRBV19 and TRBJ2-6; D is perhaps TRBD1 (6 bases). V dropped 4 bases and J dropped 4 bases, with 17 bases sitting between them. This CDR3 spans 17 amino acids. The germline CDR1 and CDR2 sequences are LNHDA and SQIVND (reference sequence). The CDR3 DNA follows: TGTGCCAGTAGTACTACTAAAACAGGGACCGGGGCCAACGTCCTGACTTTC. Protein product: CASSTTKTGTGANVLTF.

This sequence joins TRBV5-6 and TRBJ2-1; 9 positions match TRBD2. The trim removed 3 bases at V and 7 bases at J, leaving 11 bases unmatched. CDR1 and CDR2 from the germline V gene are SGHDT and YYEEEE. This CDR3 has 16 amino acids. In DNA form, the CDR3 reads TGTGCCAGCAGCTGGATGGCGGGAGGGCCTAGTAATGAGCAGTTCTTC. Its protein is CASSWMAGGPSNEQFF.

This clone was recorded once. This chain connects TRBV27 to TRBJ2-1; 7 positions match TRBD2. With V trimmed by 7 bases and J by 7 bases, 10 bases remained unmatched. CDR1 and CDR2 (germline): MNHEY, SMNVEV (reference sequence). The CDR3 has 14 residues. This chain's CDR3 is CASKSGIYRNEQFF. The CDR3 DNA is TGTGCCAGCAAGAGCGGGATTTATAGGAATGAGCAGTTCTTC.

This rearrangement joins TRBV19 to TRBJ1-6; D is unclear. Germline assignment: CDR1 LNHDA and CDR2 SQIVND (reference sequence). This CDR3 has 16 residues. Trimming took off 6 bases at V and 5 bases at J, with 17 bases between the two ends. The CDR3 region has the DNA TGTGCCAGTAGATCCGACGTAGGCGGAGATAATTCACCCCTCCACTTT. Protein: CASRSDVGGDNSPLHF.

V is TRBV5-4 and J is TRBJ2-1; the D call may be TRBD1 or TRBD2 (5 bases each). V lost 5 bases, J lost 9 bases, and 15 bases lay in between. The germline V gene encodes CDR1 SGHNT and CDR2 YYREEE (reference sequence). The CDR3 covers 13 residues. CDR3 sequence (DNA): TGTGCCAGCAGGGAACGGGACGCCAGTGAGCAGTTCTTC. It encodes CASRERDASEQFF.

This clone was counted only a few times. The chain combines TRBV2 with TRBJ1-5; D remains ambiguous. The germline V and J ends were trimmed by 7 bases and 2 bases, with 6 bases remaining between them. The CDR3 spans 12 residues. Germline V gene lookup returns CDR1 SNHLY and CDR2 FYNNEI. The DNA of the CDR3 is TGTGCCAGCAATGTGCGCAATCAGCCCCAGCATTTT. Residues: CASNVRNQPQHF.